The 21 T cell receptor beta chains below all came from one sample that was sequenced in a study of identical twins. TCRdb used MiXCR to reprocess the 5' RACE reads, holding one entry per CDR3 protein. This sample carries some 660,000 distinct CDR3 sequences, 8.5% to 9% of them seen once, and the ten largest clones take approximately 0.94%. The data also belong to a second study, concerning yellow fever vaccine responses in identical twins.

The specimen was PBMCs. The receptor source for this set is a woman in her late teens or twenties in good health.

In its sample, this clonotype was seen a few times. In DNA, the CDR3 is TGCGCCAGCAGCGGGATAGCGGGAGGGCCGGGGCCTAGCACAGATACGCAGTATTTT. It specifies CASSGIAGGPGPSTDTQYF. The chain links TRBV4-1 to TRBJ2-3; 11 bases are a match to TRBD2. V trimming: 5 bases; J trimming: 0 bases; junction bases outside the gene matches: 13. This CDR3 has 19 residues. Germline V gives CDR1 MGHRA, CDR2 YSYEKL.

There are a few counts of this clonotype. CDR3 in amino acids: CASSQDGTSGANVLTF. The CDR3 DNA sequence: TGCGCCAGCAGCCAAGATGGAACCTCTGGGGCCAACGTCCTGACTTTC. The chain links TRBV4-1 to TRBJ2-6, with D unclear. Germline CDR1 is MGHRA and CDR2 is YSYEKL. This CDR3 is built from 16 residues. The germline V and J ends were trimmed by 0 bases and 0 bases, with 6 bases remaining between them.

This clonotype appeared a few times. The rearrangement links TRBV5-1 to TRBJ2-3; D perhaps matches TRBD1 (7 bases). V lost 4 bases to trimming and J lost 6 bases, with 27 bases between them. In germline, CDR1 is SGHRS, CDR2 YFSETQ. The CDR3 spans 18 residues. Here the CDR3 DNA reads TGCGCCAGCAGCAGGAGTGGGACAGCCGATTGGGGGGTGGATACGCAGTATTTT. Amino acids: CASSRSGTADWGVDTQYF.

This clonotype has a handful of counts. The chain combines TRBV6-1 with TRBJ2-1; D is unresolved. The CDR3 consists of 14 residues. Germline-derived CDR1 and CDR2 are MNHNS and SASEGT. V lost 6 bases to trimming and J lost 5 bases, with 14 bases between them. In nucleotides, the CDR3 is TGTGCCAGCAGCAGATATGGGTCCAACAATGAGCAGTTCTTC. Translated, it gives CASSRYGSNNEQFF.

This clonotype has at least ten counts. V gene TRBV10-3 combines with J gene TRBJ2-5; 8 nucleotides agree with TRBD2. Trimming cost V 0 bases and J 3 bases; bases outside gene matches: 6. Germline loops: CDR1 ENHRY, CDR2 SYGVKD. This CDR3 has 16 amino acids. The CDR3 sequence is CAISESSGSGEETQYF. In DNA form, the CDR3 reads TGTGCCATCAGTGAGTCCAGCGGGAGTGGGGAAGAGACCCAGTACTTC.

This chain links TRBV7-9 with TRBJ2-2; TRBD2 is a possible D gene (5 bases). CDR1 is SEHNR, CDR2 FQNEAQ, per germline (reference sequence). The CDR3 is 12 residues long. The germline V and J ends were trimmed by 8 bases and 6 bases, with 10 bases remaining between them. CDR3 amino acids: CASARGSGELFF. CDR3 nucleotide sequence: TGTGCCAGCGCCCGGGGATCCGGGGAGCTGTTTTTT.

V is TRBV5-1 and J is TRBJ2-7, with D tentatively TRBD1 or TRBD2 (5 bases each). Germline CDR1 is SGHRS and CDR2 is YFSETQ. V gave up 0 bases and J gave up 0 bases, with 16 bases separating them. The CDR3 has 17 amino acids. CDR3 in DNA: TGCGCCAGCAGCTTGGAGGTGTCAGGGACCGGCTCCTACGAGCAGTACTTC. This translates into CASSLEVSGTGSYEQYF. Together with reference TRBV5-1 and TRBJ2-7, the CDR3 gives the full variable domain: KAGVTQTPRYLIKTRGQQVTLSCSPISGHRSVSWYQQTPGQGLQFLFEYFSETQRNKGNFPGRFSGRQFSNSRSEMNVSTLELGDSALYLCASSLEVSGTGSYEQYFGPGTRLTVT.

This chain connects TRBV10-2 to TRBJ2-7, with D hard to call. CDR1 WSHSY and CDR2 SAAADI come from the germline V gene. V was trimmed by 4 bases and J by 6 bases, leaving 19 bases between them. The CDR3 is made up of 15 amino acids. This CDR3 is CASSATGLGRSEQYF. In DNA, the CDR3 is TGCGCCAGCAGTGCGACGGGCTTAGGGCGTTCCGAGCAGTACTTC.

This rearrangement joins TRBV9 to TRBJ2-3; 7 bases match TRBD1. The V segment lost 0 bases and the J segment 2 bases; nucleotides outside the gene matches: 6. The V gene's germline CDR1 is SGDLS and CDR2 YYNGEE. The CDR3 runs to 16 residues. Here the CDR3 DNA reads TGTGCCAGCAGCGTAGCGGGACAGCATTTCACAGATACGCAGTATTTT. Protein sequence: CASSVAGQHFTDTQYF.

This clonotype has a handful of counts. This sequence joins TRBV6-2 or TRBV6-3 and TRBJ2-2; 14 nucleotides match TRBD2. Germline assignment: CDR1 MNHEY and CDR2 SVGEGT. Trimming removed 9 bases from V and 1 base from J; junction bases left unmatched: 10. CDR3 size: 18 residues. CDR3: CARKLGLAGVKNTGELFF. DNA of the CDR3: TGTGCCAGAAAGCTGGGACTAGCGGGAGTAAAGAACACCGGGGAGCTGTTTTTT.

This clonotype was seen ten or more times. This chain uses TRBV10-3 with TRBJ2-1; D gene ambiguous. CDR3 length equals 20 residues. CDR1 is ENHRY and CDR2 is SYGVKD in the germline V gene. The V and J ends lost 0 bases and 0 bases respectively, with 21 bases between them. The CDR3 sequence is CAISESVVTLNPISYNEQFF. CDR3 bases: TGTGCCATCAGTGAGTCAGTGGTAACTCTGAACCCGATCTCCTACAATGAGCAGTTCTTC.

CDR3 in DNA: TGCGCCAGCAGTCGACAGGGGGCTGGGGATGGCTACACCTTC. Amino acid sequence: CASSRQGAGDGYTF. V usage is TRBV4-1 and J usage is TRBJ1-2; 10 bases map to TRBD1. Germline CDR1 MGHRA, CDR2 YSYEKL. V shed 6 bases and J 6 bases; nucleotides not matched to a gene: 7. The length of the CDR3 is 14 residues.

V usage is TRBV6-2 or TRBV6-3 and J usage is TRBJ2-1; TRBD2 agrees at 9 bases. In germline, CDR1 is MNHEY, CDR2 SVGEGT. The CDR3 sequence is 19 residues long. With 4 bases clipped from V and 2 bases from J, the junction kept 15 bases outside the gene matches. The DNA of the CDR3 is TGTGCCAGCAGTTTAAGGGCGAGCGGGAGGATACCAGCCTACAATGAGCAGTTCTTC. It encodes CASSLRASGRIPAYNEQFF.

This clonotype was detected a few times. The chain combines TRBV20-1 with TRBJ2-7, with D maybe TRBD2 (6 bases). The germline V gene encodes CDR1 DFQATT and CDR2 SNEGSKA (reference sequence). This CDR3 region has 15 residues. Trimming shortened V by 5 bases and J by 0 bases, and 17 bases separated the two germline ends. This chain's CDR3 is CSAPRARRGSYEQYF. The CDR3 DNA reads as TGCAGTGCTCCCAGGGCCCGGAGGGGCTCCTACGAGCAGTACTTC.

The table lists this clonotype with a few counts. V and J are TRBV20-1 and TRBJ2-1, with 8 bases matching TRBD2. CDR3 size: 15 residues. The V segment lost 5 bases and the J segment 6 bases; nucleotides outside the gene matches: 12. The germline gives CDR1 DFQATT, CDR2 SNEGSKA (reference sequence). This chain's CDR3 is CSAPLLGGAGNEQFF. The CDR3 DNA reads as TGCAGTGCTCCGCTCCTCGGGGGGGCCGGCAATGAGCAGTTCTTC.

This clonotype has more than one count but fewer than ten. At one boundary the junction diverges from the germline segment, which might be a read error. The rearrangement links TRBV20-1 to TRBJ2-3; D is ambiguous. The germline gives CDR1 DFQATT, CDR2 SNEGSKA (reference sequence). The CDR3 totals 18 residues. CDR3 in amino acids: CCAHPLRRIGVSTDTQYF. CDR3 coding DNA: TGCTGTGCTCACCCACTACGGCGGATCGGAGTCAGCACAGATACGCAGTATTTT.

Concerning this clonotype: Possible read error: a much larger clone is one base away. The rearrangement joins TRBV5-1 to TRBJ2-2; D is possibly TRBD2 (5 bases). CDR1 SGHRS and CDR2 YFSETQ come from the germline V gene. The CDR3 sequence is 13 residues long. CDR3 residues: CASSLESTGDLFF. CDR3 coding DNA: TGCGCCAGCAGCTTGGAGAGCACCGGGGATCTGTTTTTT.

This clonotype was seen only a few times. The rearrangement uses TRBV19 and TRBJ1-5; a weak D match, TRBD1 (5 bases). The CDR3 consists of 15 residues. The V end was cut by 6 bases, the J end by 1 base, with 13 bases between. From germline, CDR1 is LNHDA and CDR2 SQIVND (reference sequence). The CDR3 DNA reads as TGTGCCAGTAGCCGGGACCGCGCAAGCAATCAGCCCCAGCATTTT. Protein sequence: CASSRDRASNQPQHF.

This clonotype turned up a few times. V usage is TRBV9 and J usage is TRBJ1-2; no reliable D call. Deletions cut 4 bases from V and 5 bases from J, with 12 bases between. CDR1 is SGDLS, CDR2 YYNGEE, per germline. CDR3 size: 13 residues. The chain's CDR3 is CASSTNPGYGYTF. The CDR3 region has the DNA TGTGCCAGCAGCACGAACCCAGGTTATGGCTACACCTTC.

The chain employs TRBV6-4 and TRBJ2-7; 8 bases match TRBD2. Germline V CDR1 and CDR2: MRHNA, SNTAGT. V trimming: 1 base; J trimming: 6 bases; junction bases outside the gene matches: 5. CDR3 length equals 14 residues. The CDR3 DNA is TGTGCCAGCAGTGACTTTGCGGGAGGAGGCGAGCAGTACTTC. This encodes CASSDFAGGGEQYF.

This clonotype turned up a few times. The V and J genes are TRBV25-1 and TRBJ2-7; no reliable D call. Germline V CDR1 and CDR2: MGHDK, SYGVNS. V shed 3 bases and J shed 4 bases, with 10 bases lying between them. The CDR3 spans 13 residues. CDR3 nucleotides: TGTGCCAGCAGTGATAGTCCTAGTTACGAGCAGTACTTC. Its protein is CASSDSPSYEQYF.